This TCR beta chain came from a study of cytomegalovirus exposure and HLA in healthy donors. Looking at the study overall: Ancestry clustering placed about four fifths of several hundred genotyped donors in the Caucasian-associated cluster.

Findings and limits, study-wide: Likely technical artifact: a cluster of highly shared sequence variants. In vitro confirmation showed a few CMV-associated chains to be CMV antigen specific. Later analysis placed DRB1 highest and HLA-C lowest in TCR association rates, which differed by HLA locus.

With respect to this clone: Its target is not known.

PCR used 60 Vbeta primers and 13 Jbeta primers. The protocol was immunoSEQ multiplex PCR, while the TCRdb copy is restricted to in-frame clones and leaves out a portion. Its listing shows tens of thousands of clones. Sequencing input: PBMCs. The TCR was taken from a woman aged 40 to 49 in good health and CMV-seronegative.

The CDR3 spells CASSGGLWGYTF. The CDR3, as DNA: TGTGCCAGCAGCGGAGGCCTTTGGGGCTACACCTTC. The chain uses TRBV6-1 and TRBJ1-2, with D uncertain. The germline V gene has CDR1 MNHNS and CDR2 SASEGT. The CDR3 runs 12 residues. Trimming removed 6 bases from V and 8 bases from J, with 13 bases in between.